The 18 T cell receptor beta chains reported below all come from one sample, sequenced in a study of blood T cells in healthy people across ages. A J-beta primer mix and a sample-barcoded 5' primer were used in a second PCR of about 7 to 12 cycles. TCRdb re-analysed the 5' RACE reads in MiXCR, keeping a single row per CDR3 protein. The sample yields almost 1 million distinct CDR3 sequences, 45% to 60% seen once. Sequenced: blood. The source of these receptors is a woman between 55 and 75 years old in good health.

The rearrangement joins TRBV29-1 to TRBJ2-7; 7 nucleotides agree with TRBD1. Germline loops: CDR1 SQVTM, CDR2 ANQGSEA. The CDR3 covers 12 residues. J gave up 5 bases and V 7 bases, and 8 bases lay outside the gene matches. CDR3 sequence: CSARTGADEQYF. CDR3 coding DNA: TGCAGCGCCCGGACAGGAGCCGACGAGCAGTACTTC.

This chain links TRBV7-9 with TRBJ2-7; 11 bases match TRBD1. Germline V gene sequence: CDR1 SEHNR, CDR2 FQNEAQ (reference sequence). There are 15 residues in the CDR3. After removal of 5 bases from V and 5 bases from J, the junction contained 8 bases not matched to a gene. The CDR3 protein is CASSQIGTGGDEQYF. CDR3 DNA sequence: TGTGCCAGCAGCCAAATCGGGACAGGGGGGGACGAGCAGTACTTC. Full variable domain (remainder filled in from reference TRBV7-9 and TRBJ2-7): DTGVSQNPRHKITKRGQNVTFRCDPISEHNRLYWYRQTLGQGPEFLTYFQNEAQLEKSRLLSDRFSAERPKGSFSTLEIQRTEQGDSAMYLCASSQIGTGGDEQYFGPGTRLTVT.

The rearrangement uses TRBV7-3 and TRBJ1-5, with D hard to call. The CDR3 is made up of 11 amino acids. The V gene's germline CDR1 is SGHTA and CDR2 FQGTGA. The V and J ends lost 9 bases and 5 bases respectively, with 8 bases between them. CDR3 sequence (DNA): TGTGCCAGTCGTTCGGATCAGCCCCAGCATTTT. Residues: CASRSDQPQHF.

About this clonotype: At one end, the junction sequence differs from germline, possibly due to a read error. This CDR3 reads CTSSTTFTAAGANALTF. CDR3 DNA sequence: TGTACCAGCAGCACTACCTTCACAGCGGCTGGGGCCAACGCCCTGACTTTC. The chain couples TRBV28 to TRBJ2-6; D may be TRBD1 or TRBD2 (5 bases each). The CDR3 sequence is 17 residues long. CDR1 is MDHEN and CDR2 is SYDVKM in the germline V gene.

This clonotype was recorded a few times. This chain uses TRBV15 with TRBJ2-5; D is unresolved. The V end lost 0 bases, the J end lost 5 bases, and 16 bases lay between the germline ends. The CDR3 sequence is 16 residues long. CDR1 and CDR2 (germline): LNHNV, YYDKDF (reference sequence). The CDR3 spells CATSRDFARLGETQYF. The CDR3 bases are TGTGCCACCAGCAGAGATTTCGCCCGCCTGGGGGAGACCCAGTACTTC.

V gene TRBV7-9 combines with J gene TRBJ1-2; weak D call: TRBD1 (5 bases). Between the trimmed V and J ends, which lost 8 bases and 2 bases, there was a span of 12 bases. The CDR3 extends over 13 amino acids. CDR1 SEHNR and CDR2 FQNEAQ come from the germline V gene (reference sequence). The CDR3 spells CASFRVSNYGYTF. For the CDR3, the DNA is TGTGCCAGCTTCAGGGTATCCAACTATGGCTACACCTTC.

The CDR3 loop reads CSVVWTATYNEQFF. In DNA form, the CDR3 reads TGCAGCGTTGTTTGGACAGCGACCTACAATGAGCAGTTCTTC. This chain joins TRBV29-1 and TRBJ2-1; TRBD1 is a possible D gene (6 bases). There are 14 residues in the CDR3. V lost 4 bases and J lost 2, with 12 bases in between. The germline gives CDR1 SQVTM, CDR2 ANQGSEA.

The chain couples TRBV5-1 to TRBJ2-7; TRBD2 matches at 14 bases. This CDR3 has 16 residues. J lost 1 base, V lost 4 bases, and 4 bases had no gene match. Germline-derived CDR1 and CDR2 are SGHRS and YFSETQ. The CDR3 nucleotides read TGCGCCAGCAGCCCAAGGACTAGCGGGGGGTCCTACGAGCAGTACTTC. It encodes CASSPRTSGGSYEQYF.

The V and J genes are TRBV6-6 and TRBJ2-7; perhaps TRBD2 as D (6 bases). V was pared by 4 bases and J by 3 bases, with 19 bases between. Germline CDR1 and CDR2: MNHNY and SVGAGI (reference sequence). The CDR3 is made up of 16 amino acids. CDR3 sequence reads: CASSSRIGGVGYEQYF. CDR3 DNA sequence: TGTGCCAGCAGTTCCCGGATCGGAGGGGTGGGCTACGAGCAGTACTTC.

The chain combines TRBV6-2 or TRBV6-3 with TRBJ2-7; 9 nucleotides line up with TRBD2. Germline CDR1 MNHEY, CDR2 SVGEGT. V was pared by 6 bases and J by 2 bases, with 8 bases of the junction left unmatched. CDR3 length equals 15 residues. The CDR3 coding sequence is TGTGCCAGCAGCCGAAGTTCTAGCGGGACCTACGAGCAGTACTTC. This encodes CASSRSSSGTYEQYF.

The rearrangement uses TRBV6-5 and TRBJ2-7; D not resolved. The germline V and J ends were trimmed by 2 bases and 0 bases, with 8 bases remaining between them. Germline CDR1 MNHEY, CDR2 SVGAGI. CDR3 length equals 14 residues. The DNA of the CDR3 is TGTGCCAGCAGTTACCGGGCAGCCTCCTACGAGCAGTACTTC. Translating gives CASSYRAASYEQYF.

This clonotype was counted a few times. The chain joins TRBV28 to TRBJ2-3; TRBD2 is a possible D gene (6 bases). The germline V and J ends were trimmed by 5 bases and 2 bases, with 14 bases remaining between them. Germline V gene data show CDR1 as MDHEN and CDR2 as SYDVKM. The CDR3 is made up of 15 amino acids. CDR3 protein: CASSTNQRATDTQYF. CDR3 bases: TGTGCCAGCAGTACAAACCAGCGGGCCACAGATACGCAGTATTTT.

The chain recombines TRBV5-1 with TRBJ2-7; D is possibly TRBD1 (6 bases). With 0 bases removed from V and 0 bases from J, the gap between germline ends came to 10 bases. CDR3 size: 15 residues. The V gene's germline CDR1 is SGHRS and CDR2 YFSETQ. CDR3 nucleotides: TGCGCCAGCAGCTTGGGGACAGTTCACTCCTACGAGCAGTACTTC. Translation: CASSLGTVHSYEQYF.

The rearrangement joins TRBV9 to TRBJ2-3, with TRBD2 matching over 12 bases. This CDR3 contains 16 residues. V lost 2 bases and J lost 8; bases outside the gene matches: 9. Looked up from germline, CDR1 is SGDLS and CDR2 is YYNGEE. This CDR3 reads CASSVRLAGVEGTQYF. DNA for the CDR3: TGTGCCAGCAGCGTTAGACTAGCGGGAGTCGAGGGTACGCAGTATTTT.

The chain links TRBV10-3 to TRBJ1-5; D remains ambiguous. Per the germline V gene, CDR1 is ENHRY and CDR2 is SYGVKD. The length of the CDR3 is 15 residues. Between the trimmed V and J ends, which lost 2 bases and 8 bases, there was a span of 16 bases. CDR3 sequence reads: CAISEAGRPEEPQHF. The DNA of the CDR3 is TGTGCCATCAGTGAGGCCGGCAGGCCAGAAGAGCCCCAGCATTTT.

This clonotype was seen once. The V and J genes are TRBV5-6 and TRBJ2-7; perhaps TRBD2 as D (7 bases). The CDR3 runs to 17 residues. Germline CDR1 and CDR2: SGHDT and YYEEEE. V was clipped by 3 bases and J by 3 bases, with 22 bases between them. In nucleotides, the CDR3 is TGTGCCAGCAGCTGGGGGCTGGGAGGGGAGGATAACTACGAGCAGTACTTC. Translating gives CASSWGLGGEDNYEQYF.

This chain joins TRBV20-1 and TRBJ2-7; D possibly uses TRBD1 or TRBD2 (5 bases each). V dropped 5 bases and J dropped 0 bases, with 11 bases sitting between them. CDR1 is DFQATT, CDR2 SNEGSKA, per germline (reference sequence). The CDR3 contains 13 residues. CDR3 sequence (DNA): TGCAGTGCTCGGGACGGGACCTCCTACGAGCAGTACTTC. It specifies CSARDGTSYEQYF.

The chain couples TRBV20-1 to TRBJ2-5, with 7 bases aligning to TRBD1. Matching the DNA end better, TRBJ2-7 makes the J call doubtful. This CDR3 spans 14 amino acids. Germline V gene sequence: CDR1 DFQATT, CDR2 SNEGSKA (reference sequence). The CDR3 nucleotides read TGCAGCCCGCGGGTCAGGGACAGAGTTTACGAGCAGTACTTC. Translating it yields CSPRVRDRVYEQYF.